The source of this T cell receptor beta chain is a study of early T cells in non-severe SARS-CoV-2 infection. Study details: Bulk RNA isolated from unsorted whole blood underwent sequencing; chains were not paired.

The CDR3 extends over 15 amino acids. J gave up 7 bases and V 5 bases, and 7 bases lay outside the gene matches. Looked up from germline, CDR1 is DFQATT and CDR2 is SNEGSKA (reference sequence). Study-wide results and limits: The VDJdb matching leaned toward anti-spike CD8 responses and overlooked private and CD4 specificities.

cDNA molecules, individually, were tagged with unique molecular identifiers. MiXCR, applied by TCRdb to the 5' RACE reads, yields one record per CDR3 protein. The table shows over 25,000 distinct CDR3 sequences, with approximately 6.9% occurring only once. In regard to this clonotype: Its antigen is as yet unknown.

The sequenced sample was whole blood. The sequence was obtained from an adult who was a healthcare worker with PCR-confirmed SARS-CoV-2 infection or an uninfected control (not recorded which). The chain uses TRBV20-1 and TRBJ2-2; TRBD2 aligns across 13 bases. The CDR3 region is CSAPGLAGANGELFF. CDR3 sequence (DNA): TGCAGTGCTCCAGGACTAGCGGGAGCAAACGGGGAGCTGTTTTTT.